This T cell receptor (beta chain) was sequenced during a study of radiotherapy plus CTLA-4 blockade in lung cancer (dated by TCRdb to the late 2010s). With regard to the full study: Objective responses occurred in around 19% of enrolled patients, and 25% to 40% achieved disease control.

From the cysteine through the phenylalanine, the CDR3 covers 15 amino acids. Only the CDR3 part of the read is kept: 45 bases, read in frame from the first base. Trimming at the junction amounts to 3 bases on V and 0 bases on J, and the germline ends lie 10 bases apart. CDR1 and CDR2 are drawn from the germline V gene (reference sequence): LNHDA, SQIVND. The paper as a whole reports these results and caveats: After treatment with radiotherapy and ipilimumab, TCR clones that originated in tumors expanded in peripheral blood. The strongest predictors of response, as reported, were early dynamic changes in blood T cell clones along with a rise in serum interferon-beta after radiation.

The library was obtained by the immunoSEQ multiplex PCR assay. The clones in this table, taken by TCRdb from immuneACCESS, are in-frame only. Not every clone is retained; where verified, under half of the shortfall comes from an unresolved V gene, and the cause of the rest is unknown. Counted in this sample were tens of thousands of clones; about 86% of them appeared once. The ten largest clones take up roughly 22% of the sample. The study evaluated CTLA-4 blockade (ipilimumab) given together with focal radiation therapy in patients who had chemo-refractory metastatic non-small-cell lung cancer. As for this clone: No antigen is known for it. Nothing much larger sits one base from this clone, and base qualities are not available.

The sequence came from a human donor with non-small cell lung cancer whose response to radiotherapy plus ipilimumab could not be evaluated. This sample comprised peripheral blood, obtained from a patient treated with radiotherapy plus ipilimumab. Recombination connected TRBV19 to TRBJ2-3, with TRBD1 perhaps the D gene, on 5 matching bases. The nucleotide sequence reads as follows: TGTGCCAGTAGTATCGGCACAGGAAGCACAGATACGCAGTATTTT. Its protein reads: CASSIGTGSTDTQYF. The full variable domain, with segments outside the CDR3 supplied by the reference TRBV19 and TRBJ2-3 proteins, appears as DGGITQSPKYLFRKEGQNVTLSCEQNLNHDAMYWYRQDPGQGLRLIYYSQIVNDFQKGDIAEGYSVSREKKESFPLTVTSAQKNPTAFYLCASSIGTGSTDTQYFGPGTRLTVL.